This is a list of T cell receptor beta chains from one sample in a study of CD8 T cells in ankylosing spondylitis. MiXCR, run by TCRdb on the 5' RACE reads, gives a single entry per CDR3 protein. The table records approximately 350,000 distinct CDR3 sequences, more than 20% of them present only once. The sequenced material came from blood, either unsorted or a sorted T cell fraction (not recorded which). Source of these receptors: a male donor with ankylosing spondylitis or in good health (not recorded which). CDR3s leave out the opening cysteine and the closing phenylalanine or tryptophan.

V: TRBV4-1; CDR3: ASSHREGGSTDTQY
V: TRBV29-1; CDR3: SVEEWGYT
V: TRBV2; CDR3: ASSEEVVSQETQY
V: TRBV29-1; CDR3: SVDREGTEAF
V: TRBV29-1; CDR3: SVAGVRSYNEQF
V: TRBV20-1; CDR3: SARVRGQPYSYNEQF
V: TRBV11-2; CDR3: ASTGTSDTGELF
V: TRBV12-3/TRBV12-4; CDR3: ASSPNPGTRNTDTQY
V: TRBV4-2; CDR3: ASSQDLQGEWDTGELF
V: TRBV3-1; CDR3: AISGTGSSGANVLT
V: TRBV4-1; CDR3: ASSVRPGTTADTQY
V: TRBV6-1; CDR3: ASSPSTEGWYEQY
V: TRBV19; CDR3: ASSSTGSNTEAF
V: TRBV20-1; CDR3: SARPPGTVTYEQY
V: TRBV29-1; CDR3: SARAWVEETQY
V: TRBV20-1; CDR3: SARAGGAYYEQY
V: TRBV7-6; CDR3: ASSLDSYSPLH
V: TRBV29-1; CDR3: SVAGTGGTLGQETQY
V: TRBV29-1; CDR3: SVAGETQY
V: TRBV3-1; CDR3: ASSQENRDEQY
V: TRBV24-1; CDR3: ATSDPGTGSYEQY
V: TRBV27; CDR3: ASSSSTGTVSYNEQF
V: TRBV7-9; CDR3: ASSSRQDVETQY
V: TRBV20-1; CDR3: SARGGQNIQY
V: TRBV12-3/TRBV12-4; CDR3: ASTGEASNYGYT
V: TRBV15; CDR3: ATSRGTGNTGELF
V: TRBV2; CDR3: ASSEGAGGAPRSPLH
V: TRBV11-2; CDR3: ASSPPRQDTQY
V: TRBV18; CDR3: ASSAGTGPYNEQF
V: TRBV29-1; CDR3: SVLGAGLRRTYNEQF
V: TRBV4-1; CDR3: ASSQDLGGASLSYEQY
V: TRBV9; CDR3: ASSVGTTGTYEQY
V: TRBV29-1; CDR3: SPGKVNTEAF
V: TRBV12-3/TRBV12-4; CDR3: ASSSPGTSWDEQF
V: TRBV19; CDR3: ASSIRGGFVNTEAF
V: TRBV19; CDR3: ASSIGVGALYEQY
V: TRBV30; CDR3: AWSVLAGIGNEQF
V: TRBV28; CDR3: ASSSLTSPVYNEQF
V: TRBV6-1; CDR3: ASSKTGQLEAF
V: TRBV28; CDR3: ASSLMTASSYEQY
V: TRBV20-1; CDR3: SARGEGTYEQY
V: TRBV7-8; CDR3: ASSLAKGRETQY
V: TRBV4-1; CDR3: ASQGANTGELF
V: TRBV7-8; CDR3: ASSHEVVGTKNIQY
V: TRBV9; CDR3: ASSISGGPRNEQF
V: TRBV12-3/TRBV12-4; CDR3: ASSLGLGTGDSYGYT
V: TRBV15; CDR3: ATSGPERGGHEQF
V: TRBV12-3/TRBV12-4; CDR3: ASSFATGETGELF
V: TRBV27; CDR3: ASRLVSSSYEQY
V: TRBV20-1; CDR3: CARDPNLAGEFYEQY
V: TRBV7-9; CDR3: ASSLSTEYEQY
V: TRBV6-5; CDR3: ASSYFGENTEAF
V: TRBV19; CDR3: ATRLGTYNEQF
V: TRBV3-1; CDR3: ASRKTVAGVGTGELF
V: TRBV4-1; CDR3: ASSYGQGSYNEQF
V: TRBV4-1; CDR3: ASLGQNYGYT
V: TRBV7-9; CDR3: ATQQGASTYNEQF
V: TRBV20-1; CDR3: SARDDYRSSDKWGETQY
V: TRBV20-1; CDR3: SARDTTSSYEQY